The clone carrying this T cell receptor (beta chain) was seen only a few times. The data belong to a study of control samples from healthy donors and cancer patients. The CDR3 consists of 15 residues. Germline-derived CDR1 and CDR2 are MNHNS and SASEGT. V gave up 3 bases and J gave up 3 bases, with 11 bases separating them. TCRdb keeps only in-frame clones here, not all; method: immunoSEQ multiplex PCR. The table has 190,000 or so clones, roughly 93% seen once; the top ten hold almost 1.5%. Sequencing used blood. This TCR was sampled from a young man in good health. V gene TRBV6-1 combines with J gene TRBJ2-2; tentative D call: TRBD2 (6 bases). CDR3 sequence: CASSDRLGYTGELFF. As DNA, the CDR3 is TGTGCCAGCAGTGACCGACTAGGATACACCGGGGAGCTGTTTTTT.